The entry that follows covers one T cell receptor beta chain sequence. What it binds is not known. During its preparation, the TCRbeta library received unique molecular identifiers. MiXCR was run by TCRdb on the PCR reads, yielding one entry per CDR3 protein. The sample lists nearly 350,000 distinct CDR3 sequences, roughly 16% occurring once. The germline gives CDR1 SGHAT, CDR2 FQNNGV. This CDR3 has 16 amino acids. V lost 0 bases, J lost 6 bases, and 15 bases lay in between. This sample is drawn from a study of T-cell reconstitution after alpha-beta-depleted transplantation in children. Notes on the study in general: From surviving recipient T cells and thymic progenitors came the high day-60 TCRbeta diversity observed in some patients.

This TCR came from a male patient aged 2-9 years who had a stem cell transplant for acute lymphoblastic leukemia, so the T cells may come from the graft donor. The material sequenced was PBMCs, mostly from graft donor cells, taken 360 days after TCRalphabeta/CD19-depleted stem cell transplant. The chain has TRBV11-2 and TRBJ1-5, with D tentatively TRBD1 (6 bases). The CDR3 here is CASSLDGWRGRQPQHF. The CDR3 DNA follows: TGTGCCAGCAGCTTAGACGGATGGCGGGGGCGTCAGCCCCAGCATTTT.